The 32 T cell receptor beta chains below were found in one sample sequenced in a study of T cell repertoires in cytomegalovirus infection. No antigen has been assigned to these receptors. Each CDR3 protein gets one entry after TCRdb re-called the reads with MiXCR. The data contain tens of thousands of distinct CDR3 sequences, 25% to 40% of them singletons. Sequencing used PBMCs, sequenced either directly or after in vitro stimulation (not recorded which). The receptor set was obtained from a human donor in good health (CMV status not recorded). Some clones in this sample may be carry-over from other donors' samples.

This clonotype was found many times. V is TRBV7-2 and J is TRBJ2-4; a possible D gene is TRBD1 (5 bases). This CDR3 is built from 14 residues. V was clipped by 1 base and J by 5 bases, with 9 bases between them. In germline, CDR1 is SGHTA, CDR2 FQGNSA. The CDR3 nucleotides read TGTGCCAGCAGCTTAGACAGGCACCAAAACATTCAGTACTTC. It yields the protein CASSLDRHQNIQYF. Based on the CDR3 plus reference TRBV7-2 and TRBJ2-4, the full variable domain is GAGVSQSPSNKVTEKGKDVELRCDPISGHTALYWYRQSLGQGLEFLIYFQGNSAPDKSGLPSDRFSAERTGGSVSTLTIQRTQQEDSAVYLCASSLDRHQNIQYFGAGTRLSVL.

The chain recombines TRBV7-2 with TRBJ1-1; D gene uncertain. V lost 3 bases and J 1 base, leaving 9 bases between the germline ends. This CDR3 has 14 amino acids. Germline V gives CDR1 SGHTA, CDR2 FQGNSA. The CDR3 DNA follows: TGTGCCAGCAGCTTTTCGCTCGAGAACACTGAAGCTTTCTTT. It codes for CASSFSLENTEAFF.

This rearrangement joins TRBV6-6 to TRBJ2-5; no reliable D call. CDR1 and CDR2 from the germline V gene are MNHNY and SVGAGI (reference sequence). The CDR3 covers 14 residues. Trimming removed 0 bases at V and 5 bases at J, with 10 bases between. Here the CDR3 DNA reads TGTGCCAGCAGTTACTCGAATAGTAGGGAGACCCAGTACTTC. Translation: CASSYSNSRETQYF.

This sequence joins TRBV6-5 and TRBJ2-3; a weak D match, TRBD1 (6 bases). Between the trimmed V and J ends, which lost 6 bases and 2 bases, there was a span of 12 bases. The CDR3 spans 14 residues. Germline V gene data show CDR1 as MNHEY and CDR2 as SVGAGI. The CDR3 loop reads CASRLGQLTDTQYF. The CDR3 DNA follows: TGTGCCAGCAGACTTGGACAGCTCACAGATACGCAGTATTTT.

The rearrangement joins TRBV6-5 to TRBJ1-2; D possibly corresponds to TRBD1 (5 bases). Trimming cost V 2 bases and J 6 bases, with 13 bases left between them. The CDR3 is 14 amino acids. From germline, CDR1 is MNHEY and CDR2 SVGAGI. The CDR3 loop is CASSYLAGRNGYTF. As DNA, the CDR3 is TGTGCCAGCAGTTACCTGGCAGGGAGGAATGGCTACACCTTC.

This sequence joins TRBV7-2 and TRBJ2-7; TRBD1 or TRBD2 may be the D gene (6 bases each). This CDR3 contains 16 residues. Per germline, CDR1 SGHTA and CDR2 FQGNSA. Trimming removed 5 bases at V and 5 bases at J, with 22 bases between. In DNA form, the CDR3 reads TGTGCCAGCAGCATGCGGGACAACACGTTGTTCGACGAGCAGTACTTC. Protein sequence: CASSMRDNTLFDEQYF.

This clonotype has only a few counts. The genes are TRBV6-5 and TRBJ1-1, with TRBD1 matching 8 bases. The trim removed 7 bases at V and 3 bases at J, leaving 7 bases unmatched. The CDR3 totals 14 residues. In germline, CDR1 is MNHEY, CDR2 SVGAGI. This CDR3 reads CASIQGAGYTEAFF. The DNA of the CDR3 is TGTGCCAGCATTCAGGGGGCGGGTTACACTGAAGCTTTCTTT.

This clonotype appeared many times. This rearrangement joins TRBV7-8 to TRBJ2-3; D unclear. CDR3 size: 15 residues. Germline V gene sequence: CDR1 SGHVS, CDR2 FQNEAQ. Trimming left V 0 bases short and J 0 bases short, with 7 bases between. The CDR3 DNA sequence: TGTGCCAGCAGCTTAGCGCTAGGGAGCACAGATACGCAGTATTTT. Translating it yields CASSLALGSTDTQYF.

This clonotype was recorded a few times. This chain's CDR3 is CASSEQIAGEKTQYF. The CDR3, as DNA: TGTGCCAGCAGTGAACAAATTGCAGGGGAGAAAACGCAGTATTTT. V usage is TRBV6-1 and J usage is TRBJ2-3, with D perhaps matching TRBD1 (6 bases). The CDR3 has 15 residues. The V and J ends lost 2 bases and 9 bases respectively, with 18 bases between them. In germline, CDR1 is MNHNS, CDR2 SASEGT.

As to this clonotype: A clone one base away is much larger, so this may be a read error. The V call is TRBV7-8, the J call TRBJ1-5; D perhaps matches TRBD1 (5 bases). Trimming removed 5 bases from V and 7 bases from J, with 12 bases in between. Germline assignment: CDR1 SGHVS and CDR2 FQNEAQ. The CDR3 length is 13 residues. CDR3 nucleotides: TGTGCCAGCAGCACAACAAGGGGCCAGCCCCAGCATTTT. Translating gives CASSTTRGQPQHF.

V usage is TRBV29-1 and J usage is TRBJ2-3; 7 nucleotides align to TRBD1. CDR1 and CDR2 from the germline V gene are SQVTM and ANQGSEA. J was trimmed by 6 bases and V by 6 bases; bases with no gene match: 6. This CDR3 has 12 residues. The CDR3 sequence: CSVFTGADTQYF. In DNA form, the CDR3 reads TGCAGCGTGTTCACAGGGGCGGATACGCAGTATTTT.

This clonotype was observed many times. The chain uses TRBV7-2 and TRBJ1-2, with unresolved D. This CDR3 has 15 amino acids. CDR1 and CDR2 (germline): SGHTA, FQGNSA. Trimming removed 2 bases at V and 3 bases at J, with 13 bases between. The DNA of the CDR3 is TGTGCCAGCAGCTTATTTGGCAGGACGGACTATGGCTACACCTTC. It translates to CASSLFGRTDYGYTF.

V usage is TRBV4-3 and J usage is TRBJ1-5; no clear D. The CDR3 has 14 amino acids. Germline CDR1 and CDR2: LGHNA and YSLEER. Trimming pared 1 base from V and 0 bases from J, leaving 4 bases between. The chain's CDR3 is CASSQGLSNQPQHF. In DNA, the CDR3 is TGCGCCAGCAGCCAAGGTCTTAGCAATCAGCCCCAGCATTTT.

The V call is TRBV5-4, the J call TRBJ1-2, with TRBD1 matching over 11 bases. V gave up 3 bases and J gave up 6 bases; unmatched junction bases: 7. Germline assignment: CDR1 SGHNT and CDR2 YYREEE (reference sequence). The CDR3 is 15 residues long. The chain's CDR3 is CASSWWPGQGDGYTF. DNA for the CDR3: TGTGCCAGCAGCTGGTGGCCGGGACAGGGGGATGGCTACACCTTC.

The V gene is TRBV9, the J gene TRBJ1-1, with D unresolved. The CDR3 runs 14 residues. V lost 0 bases and J lost 1, with 7 bases in between. CDR1 and CDR2 from the germline V gene are SGDLS and YYNGEE. CDR3 nucleotide sequence: TGTGCCAGCAGCGTAGGAGCCTCGAACACTGAAGCTTTCTTT. It encodes CASSVGASNTEAFF.

The chain couples TRBV2 to TRBJ2-5; D call uncertain. The CDR3 is 13 residues long. Between the trimmed V and J ends, which lost 7 bases and 1 base, there was a span of 10 bases. Germline CDR1 reads SNHLY; CDR2 reads FYNNEI. The CDR3 nucleotides are TGTGCCAGCACCTATGGGCTCCAAGAGACCCAGTACTTC. This sequence encodes CASTYGLQETQYF.

V is TRBV29-1 and J is TRBJ2-7; D uncertain. This CDR3 comprises 11 residues. Trimming cost V 4 bases and J 3 bases, with 7 bases left between them. The germline V gene has CDR1 SQVTM and CDR2 ANQGSEA. The CDR3, as DNA: TGCAGCGTTGTATGGGGCTACGAGCAGTACTTC. This translates into CSVVWGYEQYF.

This clonotype has ten or more counts. V is TRBV28 and J is TRBJ1-6; no firm D call. The length of the CDR3 is 15 residues. CDR1 and CDR2 from the germline V gene are MDHEN and SYDVKM. Between the trimmed V and J ends, which lost 5 bases and 10 bases, there was a span of 18 bases. The CDR3 DNA sequence: TGTGCCAGCAGTCACCCCCGTGCAGGAGCCTCACCCCTCCACTTT. Encoded protein: CASSHPRAGASPLHF.

This clonotype was seen many times. The chain recombines TRBV7-2 with TRBJ2-3; D may correspond to TRBD1 or TRBD2 (5 bases each). Per the germline V gene, CDR1 is SGHTA and CDR2 is FQGNSA. Trimming took off 2 bases at V and 0 bases at J, with 15 bases between the two ends. The CDR3 length is 17 residues. The CDR3 region is CASSLTGVGTSTDTQYF. CDR3 nucleotide sequence: TGTGCCAGCAGCTTAACCGGTGTTGGGACCAGCACAGATACGCAGTATTTT.

In this sample, this clonotype turned up once. Written as DNA, the CDR3 is TGTGCCAGCAGCGGGGGACGAACCCTTGAAGCTTTCTTT. Protein product: CASSGGRTLEAFF. This rearrangement joins TRBV9 to TRBJ1-1; D may be TRBD1 (5 bases). V lost 3 bases, J lost 7 bases, and 13 bases lay in between. Germline V gives CDR1 SGDLS, CDR2 YYNGEE. The CDR3 covers 13 residues.

This clonotype was found many times. V usage is TRBV11-2 and J usage is TRBJ2-7; D is unresolved. V dropped 4 bases and J dropped 2 bases, with 3 bases sitting between them. Germline V CDR1 and CDR2: SGHAT, FQNNGV. This CDR3 spans 11 amino acids. The CDR3 here is CASSSTYEQYF. The CDR3 DNA reads as TGTGCCAGCAGCTCCACCTACGAGCAGTACTTC.

The genes are TRBV12-3 or TRBV12-4 and TRBJ1-1; a possible D gene is TRBD1 (6 bases). This CDR3 has 13 residues. The ends were cut back, 2 bases at V and 6 bases at J, with 10 bases in the middle. The CDR3 DNA follows: TGTGCCAGCAGTTTAAGCAGGGGTTCTGAAGCTTTCTTT. Amino acid sequence: CASSLSRGSEAFF.

This clonotype was counted only a few times. V and J are TRBV27 and TRBJ1-2; 8 bases fit TRBD1. The V and J ends lost 6 bases and 5 bases, in that order; junction bases with no gene match: 11. The CDR3 length is 15 residues. The germline V gene encodes CDR1 MNHEY and CDR2 SMNVEV (reference sequence). The CDR3 DNA sequence: TGTGCCAGCAGGCCTTCGGACAGGGATAATTATGGCTACACCTTC. It encodes CASRPSDRDNYGYTF.

This clonotype showed up many times. The chain uses TRBV7-2 and TRBJ2-5; 9 nucleotides align to TRBD2. With V trimmed by 5 bases and J by 3 bases, 4 bases remained unmatched. In germline, CDR1 is SGHTA, CDR2 FQGNSA. CDR3 size: 14 residues. The chain's CDR3 is CASSRRLAEETQYF. Here the CDR3 DNA reads TGTGCCAGCAGCCGCAGACTAGCGGAAGAGACCCAGTACTTC.

Only a few counts were recorded for this clonotype. The gene calls are TRBV6-2 or TRBV6-3 and TRBJ1-5; possibly TRBD1 for D (5 bases). The CDR3 is 15 amino acids. Per germline, CDR1 MNHEY and CDR2 SVGEGT. Trimming took 10 bases from V and 0 from J, leaving 16 bases between them. As DNA, the CDR3 is TGTGCCACCGAAAGGGGCCTCGATAGCAATCAGCCCCAGCATTTT. This gives the protein CATERGLDSNQPQHF.

The chain couples TRBV27 to TRBJ2-1; 10 nucleotides agree with TRBD2. The CDR3 runs 15 residues. Germline trimming cut 3 bases from V and 5 bases from J; bases unmatched to any gene: 4. Germline assignment: CDR1 MNHEY and CDR2 SMNVEV (reference sequence). The CDR3 DNA follows: TGTGCCAGCAGTTTGAGTCTAGCGGGGGACAATGAGCAGTTCTTC. As protein: CASSLSLAGDNEQFF.

The chain recombines TRBV12-3 or TRBV12-4 with TRBJ2-6; no firm D call. V lost 0 bases, J lost 5 bases, and 8 bases lay in between. The CDR3 extends over 15 amino acids. The DNA of the CDR3 is TGTGCCAGCAGTTTAGCGATAAGGAGGGCCAACGTCCTGACTTTC. Translating it yields CASSLAIRRANVLTF.

This clonotype was picked up a small number of times. The CDR3 DNA sequence: TGTGCCAGTCAACACACAGGGAGGGGGCTAAGTACCAAAAACATTCAGTACTTC. It is translated as CASQHTGRGLSTKNIQYF. The chain links TRBV12-3 or TRBV12-4 to TRBJ2-4; D may correspond to TRBD1 or TRBD2 (7 bases each). The CDR3 has 18 amino acids. Trimming removed 9 bases at V and 2 bases at J, with 26 bases between.

The chain has TRBV5-4 and TRBJ1-3; no firm D call. The CDR3 totals 14 residues. Germline loops: CDR1 SGHNT, CDR2 YYREEE (reference sequence). V was cut by 2 bases and J by 5 bases, with 11 bases left in between. The CDR3 region is CASSFGGHRNTIYF. CDR3 sequence (DNA): TGTGCCAGCAGCTTCGGTGGCCATCGAAACACCATATATTTT.

The chain carries TRBV20-1 and TRBJ1-2; D call uncertain. Germline V gene data show CDR1 as DFQATT and CDR2 as SNEGSKA (reference sequence). V shed 5 bases and J shed 2 bases, with 12 bases lying between them. The CDR3 contains 13 residues. CDR3 coding DNA: TGCAGTGCTCCCACCGGCGGAAACTATGGCTACACCTTC. It encodes CSAPTGGNYGYTF.

This chain links TRBV5-6 with TRBJ1-2; D perhaps matches TRBD1 (6 bases). The V gene's germline CDR1 is SGHDT and CDR2 YYEEEE. This CDR3 is 14 amino acids long. Trimming shortened V by 1 base and J by 2 bases, and 9 bases separated the two germline ends. CDR3 nucleotide sequence: TGTGCCAGCAGCTTGAGGGGGACCAACTATGGCTACACCTTC. Translation: CASSLRGTNYGYTF.

In its sample, this clonotype was seen a few times. V usage is TRBV6-2 or TRBV6-3 and J usage is TRBJ2-7, with D hard to call. The germline V and J ends were trimmed by 7 bases and 1 base, with 11 bases remaining between them. CDR1 MNHEY and CDR2 SVGEGT come from the germline V gene. This CDR3 region has 13 residues. This CDR3 is CASTPASSYEQYF. DNA of the CDR3: TGTGCCAGCACGCCCGCCAGTTCCTACGAGCAGTACTTC.